One sample yielded the 20 T cell receptor beta chains listed below, sequenced in a study of blood T cell repertoires in COVID-19. The protocol was immunoSEQ multiplex PCR, while the TCRdb copy is restricted to in-frame clones and leaves out a portion. The sample gives 110,000 or so clones, roughly 82% of which show up once; around 8% is in the top ten. The sequenced sample was peripheral blood. All receptors derive from a woman of 80 years or more with active or convalescent COVID-19.

The chain combines TRBV7-9 with TRBJ2-1, with D tentatively TRBD2 (7 bases). V was shortened by 11 bases and J by 4 bases, with 15 bases between the two germline ends. Germline values: CDR1 SEHNR, CDR2 FQNEAQ (reference sequence). The CDR3 has 13 residues. CDR3: CAGGGSGYNEQFF. DNA of the CDR3: TGTGCCGGGGGGGGCAGCGGATACAATGAGCAGTTCTTC.

V is TRBV4-1 and J is TRBJ2-2, with D tentatively TRBD1 (6 bases). With 4 bases removed from V and 7 bases from J, the gap between germline ends came to 19 bases. This CDR3 comprises 16 residues. Per germline, CDR1 MGHRA and CDR2 YSYEKL. Here the CDR3 reads CASSRDQGQPIGELFF. Written as DNA, the CDR3 is TGCGCCAGCAGCCGAGACCAGGGACAACCGATCGGGGAGCTGTTTTTT.

A single count supports this clone. The genes are TRBV24-1 and TRBJ2-1, with 8 bases that match TRBD1. CDR3 size: 16 residues. V trimming: 2 bases; J trimming: 1 base; junction bases outside the gene matches: 3. Germline V CDR1 and CDR2: KGHDR, SFDVKD. The CDR3: CATSDSDRGSYNEQFF. Here the CDR3 DNA reads TGTGCCACCAGTGATTCCGACAGGGGATCCTACAATGAGCAGTTCTTC.

The J gene is TRBJ1-2, the V gene TRBV28; 7 bases line up with TRBD1. Losses at the gene ends were 6 bases for V and 6 bases for J; bases not matched to a gene: 7. CDR3 length equals 13 residues. Germline CDR1 is MDHEN and CDR2 is SYDVKM. Here the CDR3 DNA reads TGTGCCAGCAGACAGACAGGGATCGATGGCTACACCTTC. This sequence encodes CASRQTGIDGYTF.

This chain joins TRBV28 and TRBJ1-4; TRBD1 agrees at 7 bases. The junction had 5 bases not matched to a gene; V was cut back by 5 bases and J by 2 bases. Germline assignment: CDR1 MDHEN and CDR2 SYDVKM. The CDR3 loop spans 15 amino acids. CDR3 bases: TGTGCCAGCAGTATAGTGACAGGGACTAATGAAAAACTGTTTTTT. As protein: CASSIVTGTNEKLFF.

CDR3 nucleotide sequence: TGTGCCAGCAAAAGGGAGCGGGAGATCAATGAGCAGTTCTTC. Protein: CASKREREINEQFF. V usage is TRBV7-3 and J usage is TRBJ2-1; 8 nucleotides agree with TRBD2. This CDR3 is built from 14 residues. With V trimmed by 7 bases and J by 6 bases, 8 bases remained unmatched. Germline CDR1 reads SGHTA; CDR2 reads FQGTGA.

The genes are TRBV9 and TRBJ1-4; TRBD1 aligns across 8 bases. Germline loops: CDR1 SGDLS, CDR2 YYNGEE. The trim removed 4 bases at V and 5 bases at J, leaving 4 bases unmatched. The CDR3 runs 14 residues. The CDR3 bases are TGTGCCAGCAGCATCGGGACAGGAAATGAAAAACTGTTTTTT. It translates to CASSIGTGNEKLFF.

This clone was seen just once. V is TRBV25-1 and J is TRBJ2-1, with 10 bases aligning to TRBD2. The germline CDR1 and CDR2 sequences are MGHDK and SYGVNS. This CDR3 has 15 amino acids. V was clipped by 8 bases and J by 10 bases; unmatched bases: 14. CDR3: CASLRTSGLSSEQFF. DNA for the CDR3: TGTGCCAGCCTGAGGACTAGCGGACTATCGTCGGAGCAGTTCTTC.

The chain employs TRBV6-1 and TRBJ1-6; D might be TRBD1 (5 bases). CDR1 MNHNS and CDR2 SASEGT come from the germline V gene. The CDR3 has 17 residues. Deletions cut 2 bases from V and 7 bases from J, with 18 bases between. In DNA form, the CDR3 reads TGTGCCAGCAGTGAAAGGGGAGGGACCGGGGGGAATTCACCCCTCCACTTT. Translated: CASSERGGTGGNSPLHF.

The J gene is TRBJ2-7, the V gene TRBV5-1; D is ambiguous. Germline V gene sequence: CDR1 SGHRS, CDR2 YFSETQ. The CDR3 runs to 13 residues. V lost 0 bases and J lost 6, with 10 bases in between. The CDR3 coding sequence is TGCGCCAGCAGCTTGGCTTTTTCCAGCGAGCAGTACTTC. This encodes CASSLAFSSEQYF.

The chain uses TRBV7-9 and TRBJ2-3; 13 positions agree with TRBD2. The CDR3 is 19 amino acids. Germline-derived CDR1 and CDR2 are SEHNR and FQNEAQ (reference sequence). With 5 bases clipped from V and 0 bases from J, the junction kept 11 bases outside the gene matches. Written as DNA, the CDR3 is TGTGCCAGCAGCAACCACCTGGGACTAGCGGGACCTAGCACAGATACGCAGTATTTT. Its protein is CASSNHLGLAGPSTDTQYF.

This sequence joins TRBV19 and TRBJ1-1; D possibly corresponds to TRBD1 (6 bases). V lost 5 bases and J lost 0, with 10 bases in between. This CDR3 comprises 14 residues. Per the germline V gene, CDR1 is LNHDA and CDR2 is SQIVND (reference sequence). The CDR3 spells CASSQGPMNTEAFF. Written as DNA, the CDR3 is TGTGCCAGTAGTCAGGGGCCCATGAACACTGAAGCTTTCTTT.

This chain uses TRBV30 with TRBJ2-5; D gene ambiguous. This CDR3 region has 11 residues. V lost 1 base and J 4 bases, leaving 4 bases between the germline ends. Germline-derived CDR1 and CDR2 are GTSNPN and SVGIG (reference sequence). CDR3 sequence reads: CAWSGAETQYF. Written as DNA, the CDR3 is TGTGCCTGGAGTGGGGCAGAGACCCAGTACTTC.

The chain has TRBV28 and TRBJ1-2; tentative D call: TRBD1 (6 bases). The CDR3 runs to 16 residues. Trimming shortened V by 4 bases and J by 0 bases, and 15 bases separated the two germline ends. Germline lookup yields CDR1 MDHEN and CDR2 SYDVKM. CDR3 amino acids: CASSSTGLVANYGYTF. The CDR3 region has the DNA TGTGCCAGCAGTTCCACAGGGTTGGTAGCTAACTATGGCTACACCTTC.

The chain links TRBV30 to TRBJ2-3; 8 bases align to TRBD2. In germline, CDR1 is GTSNPN, CDR2 SVGIG (reference sequence). V lost 3 bases, J lost 2 bases, and 4 bases stayed unmatched. CDR3 size: 14 residues. CDR3 residues: CAWRLAAATDTQYF. The CDR3 region has the DNA TGTGCCTGGAGACTAGCGGCCGCCACAGATACGCAGTATTTT.

V is TRBV19 and J is TRBJ1-1; 7 positions agree with TRBD1. After removal of 6 bases from V and 0 bases from J, the junction contained 16 bases not matched to a gene. Germline V gives CDR1 LNHDA, CDR2 SQIVND (reference sequence). The CDR3 runs 18 residues. The CDR3 is CASRYPTRDRSMNTEAFF. CDR3 nucleotide sequence: TGTGCCAGTAGATACCCCACCCGGGACAGATCTATGAACACTGAAGCTTTCTTT.

The chain recombines TRBV2 with TRBJ2-1; D is undetermined. The V end lost 5 bases, the J end lost 4 bases, and 3 bases lay between the germline ends. Germline CDR1 and CDR2: SNHLY and FYNNEI. CDR3 length equals 11 residues. CDR3 protein: CASSPYNEQFF. The DNA of the CDR3 is TGTGCCAGCAGTCCTTACAATGAGCAGTTCTTC.

This clone was counted ten times or more. The chain is built from TRBV6-1 and TRBJ2-1, with 11 nucleotides matching TRBD2. This CDR3 comprises 15 residues. Per germline, CDR1 MNHNS and CDR2 SASEGT. The V segment lost 0 bases and the J segment 6 bases; nucleotides outside the gene matches: 1. This CDR3 reads CASSEASGRANEQFF. In DNA form, the CDR3 reads TGTGCCAGCAGTGAAGCTAGCGGGAGGGCCAATGAGCAGTTCTTC.

This chain links TRBV7-2 with TRBJ2-3, with D perhaps matching TRBD1 (5 bases). The CDR3 is 12 residues long. V lost 4 bases, J lost 13 bases, and 15 bases lay in between. Germline V gives CDR1 SGHTA, CDR2 FQGNSA. CDR3 region: CASSSMGPPKYF. CDR3 nucleotides: TGTGCCAGCAGCTCTATGGGGCCTCCTAAGTATTTT.

The chain recombines TRBV19 with TRBJ2-2; 10 bases line up with TRBD1. The ends lost 10 bases at V and 3 bases at J; junction bases unmatched: 11. Germline CDR1 and CDR2: LNHDA and SQIVND (reference sequence). The CDR3 is 16 residues long. The CDR3 nucleotides are TGTGCCACCAAACGTGGGACAGGGGTGGACACCGGGGAGCTGTTTTTT. It yields the protein CATKRGTGVDTGELFF. The full variable domain, in which reference TRBV19 and TRBJ2-2 provide the parts outside the CDR3, is DGGITQSPKYLFRKEGQNVTLSCEQNLNHDAMYWYRQDPGQGLRLIYYSQIVNDFQKGDIAEGYSVSREKKESFPLTVTSAQKNPTAFYLCATKRGTGVDTGELFFGEGSRLTVL.